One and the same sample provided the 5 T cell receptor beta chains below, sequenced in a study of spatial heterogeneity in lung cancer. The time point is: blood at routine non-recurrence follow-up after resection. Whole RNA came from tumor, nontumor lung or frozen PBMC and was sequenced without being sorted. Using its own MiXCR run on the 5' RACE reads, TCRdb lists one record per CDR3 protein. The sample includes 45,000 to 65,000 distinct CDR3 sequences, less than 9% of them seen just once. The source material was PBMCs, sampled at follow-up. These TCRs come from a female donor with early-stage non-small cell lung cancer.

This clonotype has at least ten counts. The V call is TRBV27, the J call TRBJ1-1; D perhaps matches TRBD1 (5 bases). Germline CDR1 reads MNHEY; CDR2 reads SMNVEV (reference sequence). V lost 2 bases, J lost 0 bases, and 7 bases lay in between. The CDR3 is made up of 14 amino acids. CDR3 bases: TGTGCCAGCAGTTTAGGCAGGGTGAACACTGAAGCTTTCTTT. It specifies CASSLGRVNTEAFF.

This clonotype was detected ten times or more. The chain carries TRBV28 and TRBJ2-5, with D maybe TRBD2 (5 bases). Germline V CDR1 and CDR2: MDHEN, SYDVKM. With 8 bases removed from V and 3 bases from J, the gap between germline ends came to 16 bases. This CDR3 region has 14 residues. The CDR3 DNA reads TGTGCCAGCTCCCCCGGCGGGCGAGAAGAGACCCAGTACTTC. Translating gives CASSPGGREETQYF.

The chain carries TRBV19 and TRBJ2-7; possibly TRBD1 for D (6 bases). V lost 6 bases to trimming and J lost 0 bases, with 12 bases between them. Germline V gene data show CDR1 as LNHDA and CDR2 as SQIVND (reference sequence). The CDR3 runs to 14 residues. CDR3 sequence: CASSEGHYSYEQYF. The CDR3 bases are TGTGCCAGTAGCGAGGGACACTACTCCTACGAGCAGTACTTC.

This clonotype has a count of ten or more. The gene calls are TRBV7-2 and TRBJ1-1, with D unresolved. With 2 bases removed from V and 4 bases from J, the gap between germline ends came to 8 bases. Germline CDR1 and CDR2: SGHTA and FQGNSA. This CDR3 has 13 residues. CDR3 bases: TGTGCCAGCAGCTTATCTGCGGGCACTGAAGCTTTCTTT. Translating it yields CASSLSAGTEAFF.

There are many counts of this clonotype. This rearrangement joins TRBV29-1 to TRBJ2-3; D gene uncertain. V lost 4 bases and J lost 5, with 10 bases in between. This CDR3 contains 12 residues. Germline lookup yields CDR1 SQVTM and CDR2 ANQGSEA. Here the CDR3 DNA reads TGCAGCGTTGTCTGGGATGGAGATACGCAGTATTTT. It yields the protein CSVVWDGDTQYF.